Detailed here is one T cell receptor beta chain. The antigen it recognizes is unknown. Base-call qualities are not available, and no considerably larger clone is one nucleotide away. Collaborating institutions collected whole blood in K2EDTA tubes following their own protocols. For TCRbeta analysis, collaborators shipped samples as frozen whole blood, isolated PBMCs, or DNA extracted from either of those sample types. A distance of 8 bases separates the germline ends of V and J, which lose 5 bases and 7 bases respectively. Spanning cysteine to phenylalanine, the CDR3 consists of 11 amino acids. Only the CDR3 portion is preserved as DNA: 33 bases, with reading frame beginning at the first base. CDR1 and CDR2 were assigned from the germline V gene as SGHTA and FQGNSA. TCRbeta CDR3 regions were amplified from genomic DNA using the immunoSEQ Assay, a bias-controlled multiplex PCR. The paper's processing steps were these. The number of nucleated cells in each sample was estimated by amplification of reference gene primers within the assay. To quantify the absolute abundance of each unique TCRbeta CDR3 rearrangement, sequence reads were collapsed and filtered. Productive Simpson clonality was computed per sample as the square root of Simpson's diversity index over productive rearrangements. TCRdb re-hosts the immuneACCESS table, in-frame sequences only. Its copies lack some clones; in the studies checked, an unresolved V gene accounts for under half of them, and the cause for the rest is not known. V, J and clone size reflect that table, while D and trimming were determined from the DNA. The sample yields around 28,000 clones; 65% to 90% were counted once. The ten largest clones represent more than 20% of the sample.

These data come from a study of blood T cell repertoires in COVID-19 (dated by TCRdb to the early 2020s). With regard to the full study: Samples from collaborators originated in the United States, Italy and Spain and spanned both the acute and convalescent phases of COVID-19. The prospective study material was composed of cDNA or gDNA derived from T cells, B-cell-depleted T cells, or PBMCs. The dataset comprised deeply sampled blood TCRbeta repertoires from subjects exposed to, actively infected with, or recovered from COVID-19. A freely available public database, intended as a resource for researchers studying the immune response to SARS-CoV-2, is where the repertoires were released. Samples came from the ongoing ImmuneRACE study (first 160 participants) plus 1,254 subjects from 6 global collaborators. A de-identified subject ID, COVID-19 status, age in years and sex were almost always included in the sample metadata. HLA class I and class II types, where available, came from metadata supplied by the sample provider rather than from assay-based typing.

Points the paper makes about the study in general: The quantity of clinical and demographic metadata differed by source and by participant and was supplied without curation.

The chain was built from TRBV7-2 and TRBJ1-2; the best D guess is TRBD1, with 6 bases matching. The source is a human donor in a cohort sampled during active COVID-19. Specimen: peripheral blood. The nucleotides are TGTGCCAGCAGCATCAGGGGTGGCTACACCTTC. The encoded protein is CASSIRGGYTF. This CDR3, with the reference TRBV7-2 and TRBJ1-2 proteins standing in past its ends, gives the full variable domain GAGVSQSPSNKVTEKGKDVELRCDPISGHTALYWYRQSLGQGLEFLIYFQGNSAPDKSGLPSDRFSAERTGGSVSTLTIQRTQQEDSAVYLCASSIRGGYTFGSGTRLTVV.